Detailed here is one T cell receptor (beta chain). Its antigen is as yet unknown. CDR3 length: 15 residues. V dropped 4 bases and J dropped 1 base, with 13 bases sitting between them. Germline V gene lookup returns CDR1 MGHDK and CDR2 SYGVNS. This specimen comes from a study of beta chain features in type 1 diabetes. Expressed TCRB transcripts were sequenced because the entire RNA isolate underwent reverse transcription. Measured with immunoSEQ multiplex PCR; TCRdb has only the in-frame clones, and not every one. Among roughly 730,000 clones listed, roughly 13% were seen once. The study, taken as a whole, reports: Moderate yet significant TCRB CDR3 shortening was seen in Type 1 diabetes patients in all four CD4+ subsets. In the patient group, naive, central memory and Treg TCRB repertoires seemed more alike than in the healthy donor group. Sequencing the cDNA could make cells with high TCR expression show up more than they should.

Material: naive CD4+ T cells from blood. V gene TRBV25-1 combines with J gene TRBJ1-1; a weak D match, TRBD1 (5 bases). This TCR came from a man aged 18-30 years with type 1 diabetes. In nucleotides, the CDR3 is TGTGCCAGCAGTGTTACAGACAGCAGGAACACTGAAGCTTTCTTT. Amino acids: CASSVTDSRNTEAFF.